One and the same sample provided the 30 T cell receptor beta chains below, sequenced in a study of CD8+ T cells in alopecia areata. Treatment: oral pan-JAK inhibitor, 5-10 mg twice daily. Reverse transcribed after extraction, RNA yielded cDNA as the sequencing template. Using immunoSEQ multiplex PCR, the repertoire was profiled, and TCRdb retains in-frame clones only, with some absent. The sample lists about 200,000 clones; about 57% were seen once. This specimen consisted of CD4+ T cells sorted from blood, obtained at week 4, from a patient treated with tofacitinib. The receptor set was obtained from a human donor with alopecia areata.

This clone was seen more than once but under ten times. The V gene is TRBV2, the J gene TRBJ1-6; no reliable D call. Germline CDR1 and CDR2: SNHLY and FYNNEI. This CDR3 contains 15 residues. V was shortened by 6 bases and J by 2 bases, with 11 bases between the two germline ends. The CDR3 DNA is TGTGCCAGCAGAGGATGGGTCACCTATAATTCACCCCTCCACTTT. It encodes CASRGWVTYNSPLHF.

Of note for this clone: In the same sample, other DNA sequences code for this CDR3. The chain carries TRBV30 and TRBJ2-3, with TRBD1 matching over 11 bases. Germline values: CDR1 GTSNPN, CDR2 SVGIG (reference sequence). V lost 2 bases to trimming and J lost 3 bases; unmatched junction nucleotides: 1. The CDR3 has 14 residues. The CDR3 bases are TGTGCCTGGAGTCGGGACAGGGGGACAGATACGCAGTATTTT. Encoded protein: CAWSRDRGTDTQYF.

In DNA form, the CDR3 reads TGTGCCAGCAGCGTAGGCCAGTTGGACACTGAAGCTTTCTTT. This encodes CASSVGQLDTEAFF. The genes are TRBV9 and TRBJ1-1; D is unclear. V gave up 0 bases and J gave up 3 bases, with 9 bases separating them. This CDR3 contains 14 residues. The germline gives CDR1 SGDLS, CDR2 YYNGEE.

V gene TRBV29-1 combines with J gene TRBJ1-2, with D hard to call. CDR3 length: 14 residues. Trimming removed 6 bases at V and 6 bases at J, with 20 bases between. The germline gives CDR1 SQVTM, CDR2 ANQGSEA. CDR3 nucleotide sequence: TGCAGCGTGAGGACCTGGATAGACTTGGATGGCTACACCTTC. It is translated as CSVRTWIDLDGYTF. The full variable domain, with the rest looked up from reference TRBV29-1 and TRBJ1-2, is SAVISQKPSRDICQRGTSLTIQCQVDSQVTMMFWYRQQPGQSLTLIATANQGSEATYESGFVIDKFPISRPNLTFSTLTVSNMSPEDSSIYLCSVRTWIDLDGYTFGSGTRLTVV.

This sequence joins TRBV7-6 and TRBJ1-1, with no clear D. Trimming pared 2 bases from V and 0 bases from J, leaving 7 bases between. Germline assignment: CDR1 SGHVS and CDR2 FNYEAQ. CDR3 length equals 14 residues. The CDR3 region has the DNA TGTGCCAGCAGCTTAAACGGTTTGAACACTGAAGCTTTCTTT. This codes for CASSLNGLNTEAFF. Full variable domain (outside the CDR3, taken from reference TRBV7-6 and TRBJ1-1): GAGVSQSPRYKVTKRGQDVALRCDPISGHVSLYWYRQALGQGPEFLTYFNYEAQQDKSGLPNDRFSAERPEGSISTLTIQRTEQRDSAMYRCASSLNGLNTEAFFGQGTRLTVV.

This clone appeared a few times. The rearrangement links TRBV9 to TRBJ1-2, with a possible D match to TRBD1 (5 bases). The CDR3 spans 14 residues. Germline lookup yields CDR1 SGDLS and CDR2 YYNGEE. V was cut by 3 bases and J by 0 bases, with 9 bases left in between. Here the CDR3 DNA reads TGTGCCAGCAGCGGAGGGGTCCCTAACTATGGCTACACCTTC. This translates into CASSGGVPNYGYTF.

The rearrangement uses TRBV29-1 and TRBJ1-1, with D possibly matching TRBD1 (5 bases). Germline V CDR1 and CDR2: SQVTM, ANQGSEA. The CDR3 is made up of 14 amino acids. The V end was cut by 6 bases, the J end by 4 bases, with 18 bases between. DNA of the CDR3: TGCAGCGTATCTATAGGGGTCGCGGGCACTGAAGCTTTCTTT. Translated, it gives CSVSIGVAGTEAFF.

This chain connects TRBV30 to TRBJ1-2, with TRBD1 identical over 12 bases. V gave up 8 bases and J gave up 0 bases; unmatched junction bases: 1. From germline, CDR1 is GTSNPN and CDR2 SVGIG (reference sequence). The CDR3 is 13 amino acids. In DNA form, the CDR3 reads TGTGCCGGGACAGGGGGCGCTAACTATGGCTACACCTTC. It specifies CAGTGGANYGYTF. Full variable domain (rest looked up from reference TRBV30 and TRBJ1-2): SQTIHQWPATLVQPVGSPLSLECTVEGTSNPNLYWYRQAAGRGLQLLFYSVGIGQISSEVPQNLSASRPQDRQFILSSKKLLLSDSGFYLCAGTGGANYGYTFGSGTRLTVV.

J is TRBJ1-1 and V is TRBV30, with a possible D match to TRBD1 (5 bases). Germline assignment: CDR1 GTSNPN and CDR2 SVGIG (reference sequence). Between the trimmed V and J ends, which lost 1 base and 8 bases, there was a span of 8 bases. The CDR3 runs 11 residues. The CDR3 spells CAWSASGEAFF. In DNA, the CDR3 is TGTGCCTGGAGTGCTTCAGGGGAAGCTTTCTTT.

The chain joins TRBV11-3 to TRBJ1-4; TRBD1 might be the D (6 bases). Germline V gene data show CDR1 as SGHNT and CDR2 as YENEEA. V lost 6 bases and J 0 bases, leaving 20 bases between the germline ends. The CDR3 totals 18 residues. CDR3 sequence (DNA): TGTGCCAGCAGTCACAGGGCGAGCAGCCTATCAACTAATGAAAAACTGTTTTTT. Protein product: CASSHRASSLSTNEKLFF. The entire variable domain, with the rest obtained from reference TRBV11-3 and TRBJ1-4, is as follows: EAGVVQSPRYKIIEKKQPVAFWCNPISGHNTLYWYLQNLGQGPELLIRYENEEAVDDSQLPKDRFSAERLKGVDSTLKIQPAELGDSAVYLCASSHRASSLSTNEKLFFGSGTQLSVL.

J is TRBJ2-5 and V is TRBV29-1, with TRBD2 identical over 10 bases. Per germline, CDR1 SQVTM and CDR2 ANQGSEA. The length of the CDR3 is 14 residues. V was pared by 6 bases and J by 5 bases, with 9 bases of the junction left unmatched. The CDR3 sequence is CSVAQPGLAETQYF. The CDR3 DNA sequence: TGCAGCGTCGCTCAACCGGGACTAGCGGAGACCCAGTACTTC.

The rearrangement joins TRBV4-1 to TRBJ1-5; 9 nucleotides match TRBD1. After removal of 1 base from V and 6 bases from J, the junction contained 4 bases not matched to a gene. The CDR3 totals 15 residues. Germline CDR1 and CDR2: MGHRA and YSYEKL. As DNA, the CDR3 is TGCGCCAGCAGCCAAGCCGGGACAGGGAGTCAGCCCCAGCATTTT. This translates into CASSQAGTGSQPQHF.

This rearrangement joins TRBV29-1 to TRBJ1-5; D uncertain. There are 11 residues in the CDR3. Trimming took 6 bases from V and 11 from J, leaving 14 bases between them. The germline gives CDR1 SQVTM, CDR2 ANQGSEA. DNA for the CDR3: TGCAGCGTGGACCAAACGGGGACCCAGCATTTT. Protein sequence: CSVDQTGTQHF.

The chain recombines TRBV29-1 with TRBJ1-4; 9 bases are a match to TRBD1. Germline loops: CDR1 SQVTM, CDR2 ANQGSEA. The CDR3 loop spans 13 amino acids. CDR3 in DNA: TGCGGCGCGTTGGGACAGGGAAATGAAAAACTGTTTTTT. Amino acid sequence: CGALGQGNEKLFF.

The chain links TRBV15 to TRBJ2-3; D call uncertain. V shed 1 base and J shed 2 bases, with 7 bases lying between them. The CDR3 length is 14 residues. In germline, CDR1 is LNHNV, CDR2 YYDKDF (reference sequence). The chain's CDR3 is CATSRARVTDTQYF. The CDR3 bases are TGTGCCACCAGCAGAGCTCGAGTCACAGATACGCAGTATTTT.

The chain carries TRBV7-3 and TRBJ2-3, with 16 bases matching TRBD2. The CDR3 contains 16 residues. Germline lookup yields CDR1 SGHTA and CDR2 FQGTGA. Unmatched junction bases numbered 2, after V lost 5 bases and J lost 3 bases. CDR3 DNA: TGTGCCAGCAGCCCGGGACTAGCGGGGGGGACAGATACGCAGTATTTT. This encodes CASSPGLAGGTDTQYF.

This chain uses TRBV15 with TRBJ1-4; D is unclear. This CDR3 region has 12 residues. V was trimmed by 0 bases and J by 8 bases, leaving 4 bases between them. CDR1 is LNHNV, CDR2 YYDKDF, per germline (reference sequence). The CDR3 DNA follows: TGTGCCACCAGCAGAGAGAGGGAAAAACTGTTTTTT. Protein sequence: CATSREREKLFF.

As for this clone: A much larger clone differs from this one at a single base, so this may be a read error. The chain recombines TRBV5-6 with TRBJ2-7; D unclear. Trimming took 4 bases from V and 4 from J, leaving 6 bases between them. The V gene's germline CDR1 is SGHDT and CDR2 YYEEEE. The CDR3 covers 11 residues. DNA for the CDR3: TGTGCCAGCAGCATAGGGTACGAGCAGTACTTC. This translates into CASSIGYEQYF.

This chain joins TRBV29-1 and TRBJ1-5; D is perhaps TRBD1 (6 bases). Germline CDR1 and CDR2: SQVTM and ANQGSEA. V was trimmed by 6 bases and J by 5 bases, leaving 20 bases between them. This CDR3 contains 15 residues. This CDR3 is CSVARGAGRDQPQHF. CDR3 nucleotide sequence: TGCAGCGTAGCCCGGGGGGCCGGTAGGGATCAGCCCCAGCATTTT. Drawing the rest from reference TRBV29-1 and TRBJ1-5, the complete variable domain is SAVISQKPSRDICQRGTSLTIQCQVDSQVTMMFWYRQQPGQSLTLIATANQGSEATYESGFVIDKFPISRPNLTFSTLTVSNMSPEDSSIYLCSVARGAGRDQPQHFGDGTRLSIL.

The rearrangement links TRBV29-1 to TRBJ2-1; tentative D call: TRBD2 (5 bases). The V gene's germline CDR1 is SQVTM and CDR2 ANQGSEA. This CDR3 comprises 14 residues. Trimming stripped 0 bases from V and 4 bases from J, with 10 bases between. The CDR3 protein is CSVEDARGYNEQFF. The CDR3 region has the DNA TGCAGCGTTGAAGACGCTCGAGGGTACAATGAGCAGTTCTTC.

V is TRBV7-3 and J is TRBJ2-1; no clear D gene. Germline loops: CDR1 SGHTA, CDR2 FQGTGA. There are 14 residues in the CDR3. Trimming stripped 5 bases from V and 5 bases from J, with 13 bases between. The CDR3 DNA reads TGTGCCAGCAGCCCCACTACAGATCACAATGAGCAGTTCTTC. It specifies CASSPTTDHNEQFF.

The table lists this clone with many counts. The CDR3 bases are TGTGCCAGCAGCTATGTGACAGGCGCAGCTTCTGGGGCCAACGTCCTGACTTTC. Translation gives CASSYVTGAASGANVLTF. This chain links TRBV5-6 with TRBJ2-6; weak D call: TRBD1 (6 bases). The CDR3 contains 18 residues. Trimming left V 3 bases short and J 1 base short, with 17 bases between. The germline CDR1 and CDR2 sequences are SGHDT and YYEEEE.

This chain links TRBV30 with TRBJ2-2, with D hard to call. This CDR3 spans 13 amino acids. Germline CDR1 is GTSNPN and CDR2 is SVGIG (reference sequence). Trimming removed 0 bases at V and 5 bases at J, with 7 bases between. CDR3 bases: TGTGCCTGGAGTGTAAAGGGAACCGGGGAGCTGTTTTTT. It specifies CAWSVKGTGELFF.

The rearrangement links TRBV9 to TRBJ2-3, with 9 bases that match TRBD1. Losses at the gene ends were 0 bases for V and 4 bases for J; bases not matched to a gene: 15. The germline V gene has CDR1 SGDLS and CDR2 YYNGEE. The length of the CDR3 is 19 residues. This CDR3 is CASSVAEIGTGLLSDTQYF. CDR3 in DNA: TGTGCCAGCAGCGTAGCGGAGATTGGGACAGGGCTTTTATCAGATACGCAGTATTTT.

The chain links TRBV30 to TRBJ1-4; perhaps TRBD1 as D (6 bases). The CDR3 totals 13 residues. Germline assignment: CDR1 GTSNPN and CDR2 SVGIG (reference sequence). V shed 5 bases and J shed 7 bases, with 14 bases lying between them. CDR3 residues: CAWGHRVGEKLFF. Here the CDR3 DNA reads TGTGCCTGGGGACACAGGGTCGGTGAAAAACTGTTTTTT.

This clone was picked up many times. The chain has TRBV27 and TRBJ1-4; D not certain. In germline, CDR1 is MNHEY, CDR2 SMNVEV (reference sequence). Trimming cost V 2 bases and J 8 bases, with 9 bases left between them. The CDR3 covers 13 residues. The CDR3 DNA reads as TGTGCCAGCAGTTTAGCCCGAGGGGAAAAACTGTTTTTT. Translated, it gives CASSLARGEKLFF.

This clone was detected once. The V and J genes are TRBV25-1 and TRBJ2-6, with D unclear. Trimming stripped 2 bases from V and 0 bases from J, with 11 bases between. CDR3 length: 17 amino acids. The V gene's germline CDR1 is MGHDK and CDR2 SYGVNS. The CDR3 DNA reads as TGTGCCAGCAGTGAAGGGCAGAGGAGCTCTGGGGCCAACGTCCTGACTTTC. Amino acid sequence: CASSEGQRSSGANVLTF.

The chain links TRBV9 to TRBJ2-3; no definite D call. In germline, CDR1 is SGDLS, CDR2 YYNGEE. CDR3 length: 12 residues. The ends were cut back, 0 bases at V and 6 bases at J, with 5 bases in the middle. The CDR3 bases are TGTGCCAGCAGCGTAGAAGTTGATACGCAGTATTTT. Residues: CASSVEVDTQYF.

The CDR3 loop reads CASSSPGTGRYGYTF. CDR3 bases: TGTGCCAGCAGCTCCCCCGGGACAGGGCGCTATGGCTACACCTTC. The V gene is TRBV7-2, the J gene TRBJ1-2; 9 bases agree with TRBD1. Looked up from germline, CDR1 is SGHTA and CDR2 is FQGNSA. The J segment lost 4 bases and the V segment lost 4 bases, leaving 7 bases of the junction unmatched. CDR3 length equals 15 residues.

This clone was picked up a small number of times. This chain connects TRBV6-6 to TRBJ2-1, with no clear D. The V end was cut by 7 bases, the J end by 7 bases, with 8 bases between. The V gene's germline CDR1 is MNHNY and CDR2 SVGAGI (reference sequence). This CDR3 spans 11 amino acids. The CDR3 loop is CASTVRNEQFF. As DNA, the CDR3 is TGTGCCAGCACTGTAAGGAATGAGCAGTTCTTC.